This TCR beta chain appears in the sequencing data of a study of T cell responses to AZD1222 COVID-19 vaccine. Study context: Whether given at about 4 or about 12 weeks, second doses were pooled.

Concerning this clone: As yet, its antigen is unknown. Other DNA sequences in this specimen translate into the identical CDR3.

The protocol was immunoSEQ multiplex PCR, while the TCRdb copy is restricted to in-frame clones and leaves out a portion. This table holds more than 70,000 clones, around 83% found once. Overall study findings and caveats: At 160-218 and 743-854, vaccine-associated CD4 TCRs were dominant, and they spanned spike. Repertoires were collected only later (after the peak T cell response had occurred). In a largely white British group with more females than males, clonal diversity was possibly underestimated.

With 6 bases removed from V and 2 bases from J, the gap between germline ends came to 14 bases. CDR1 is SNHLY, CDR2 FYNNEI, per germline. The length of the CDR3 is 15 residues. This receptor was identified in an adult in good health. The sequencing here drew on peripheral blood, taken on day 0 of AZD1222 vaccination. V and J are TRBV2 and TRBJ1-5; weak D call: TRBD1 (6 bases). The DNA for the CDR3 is TGTGCCAGCAGGGATTTGGGGGGCGGCAATCAGCCCCAGCATTTT. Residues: CASRDLGGGNQPQHF.